These 8 T cell receptor beta chains share one sample of origin, sequenced in a study of regulatory T cells in long-lasting Graves disease. Combining iRepertoire HTBI primers with Arm-PCR of CDR3 regions, the authors built TCR beta libraries. TCRdb independently ran MiXCR on the multiplex PCR reads; one entry per CDR3 protein. The data hold 400,000 to 500,000 distinct CDR3 sequences, with 16% observed a single time. Time point noted: newly diagnosed GD, antithyroid drugs for less than 3 months. The TCR library used RNA extracted from PBMCs. This same sample was also taken into another study, of T cells in Graves' hyperthyroidism and ophthalmopathy.

Sample: peripheral blood mononuclear cells (PBMCs), taken at new diagnosis, from a patient treated with antithyroid drugs. Receptors were obtained from a woman between 18 and 30 years old with Graves disease.

V and J are TRBV6-2 or TRBV6-3 and TRBJ2-3, with TRBD2 matching over 10 bases. There are 14 residues in the CDR3. Trimming removed 7 bases from V and 8 bases from J; junction bases left unmatched: 9. The germline CDR1 and CDR2 sequences are MNHEY and SVGEGT. This chain's CDR3 is CASTRAGGISTQYF. The DNA of the CDR3 is TGTGCCAGCACCCGAGCGGGAGGGATCAGTACGCAGTATTTT.

This clonotype was detected ten times or more. This chain connects TRBV28 to TRBJ2-4; D may be TRBD1 (7 bases). V dropped 6 bases and J dropped 0 bases, with 30 bases sitting between them. The CDR3 runs 21 residues. CDR1 and CDR2 from the germline V gene are MDHEN and SYDVKM. As DNA, the CDR3 is TGTGCCAGCAGCGGCCCGGCCGCAGGGGGGCAAGCACGTGGAGCCAAAAACATTCAGTACTTC. Amino acids: CASSGPAAGGQARGAKNIQYF.

Notes on this clonotype: Compared with germline, one end of the junction differs, possibly owing to a read error. V gene TRBV20-1 combines with J gene TRBJ2-5; TRBD2 agrees at 15 bases. Germline V gene sequence: CDR1 DFQATT, CDR2 SNEGSKA (reference sequence). The CDR3 loop spans 16 amino acids. The CDR3 region has the DNA TGCGGTGCGCCCGGGACTAGCGGGAGGCAACGGGAGACCCAGTACTTC. Protein sequence: CGAPGTSGRQRETQYF.

This clonotype occurred many times. This chain joins TRBV6-1 and TRBJ2-7; no clear D. Germline V gene lookup returns CDR1 MNHNS and CDR2 SASEGT. Trimming took off 6 bases at V and 6 bases at J, with 12 bases between the two ends. This CDR3 region has 12 residues. The CDR3 spells CASSDTGGEQYF. The CDR3 bases are TGTGCCAGCAGCGACACGGGTGGCGAGCAGTACTTC.

This clonotype came up many times. The chain joins TRBV7-2 to TRBJ1-1; the D gene is possibly TRBD1 (5 bases). CDR3 length equals 20 residues. With 4 bases removed from V and 2 bases from J, the gap between germline ends came to 29 bases. The germline V gene encodes CDR1 SGHTA and CDR2 FQGNSA. CDR3 in amino acids: CASSSSFYPGIQAANTEAFF. As DNA, the CDR3 is TGTGCCAGCAGCTCCTCCTTTTATCCCGGAATACAGGCAGCCAACACTGAAGCTTTCTTT.

In this sample, this clonotype turned up many times. The chain is built from TRBV29-1 and TRBJ1-1; D is uncertain. Trimming pared 3 bases from V and 1 base from J, leaving 12 bases between. CDR3 length: 14 residues. Per germline, CDR1 SQVTM and CDR2 ANQGSEA. CDR3 sequence: CSVENNRWNTEAFF. In DNA form, the CDR3 reads TGCAGCGTTGAGAATAACCGATGGAACACTGAAGCTTTCTTT.

This clonotype has only a few counts. V is TRBV25-1 and J is TRBJ2-3, with D unresolved. Trimming removed 2 bases at V and 4 bases at J, with 13 bases between. Germline V gives CDR1 MGHDK, CDR2 SYGVNS. This CDR3 is built from 15 residues. CDR3 loop: CASSEGYVLPDTQYF. The CDR3 region has the DNA TGTGCCAGCAGTGAAGGTTACGTTCTACCAGATACGCAGTATTTT.

This clonotype has ten or more counts. CDR3 in DNA: TGTGCCAGCAGTTCCACCTTGAGTAGCGGAGCCTACAATGAGCAGTTCTTC. Residues: CASSSTLSSGAYNEQFF. The gene calls are TRBV6-2 or TRBV6-3 and TRBJ2-1; D possibly corresponds to TRBD2 (6 bases). V lost 4 bases and J lost 2, with 18 bases in between. CDR1 and CDR2 from the germline V gene are MNHEY and SVGEGT. The CDR3 length is 17 residues.